These 29 T cell receptor beta chains share one sample of origin, sequenced in a study of blood T cell repertoires in COVID-19. Sequenced by immunoSEQ multiplex PCR; TCRdb stores in-frame clones only, minus some. The sample includes about 81,000 clones, around 91% of them seen just once. Sequencing was carried out using peripheral blood. These receptors were taken from a man between 65 and 80 years old with active or convalescent COVID-19.

The rearrangement uses TRBV6-2 or TRBV6-3 and TRBJ1-1; weak D call: TRBD1 (5 bases). Germline loops: CDR1 MNHEY, CDR2 SVGEGT. Trimming shortened V by 2 bases and J by 2 bases, and 15 bases separated the two germline ends. The CDR3 contains 16 residues. In DNA, the CDR3 is TGTGCCAGCAGTTACACCCGGGGAGGGGCAAACACTGAAGCTTTCTTT. Residues: CASSYTRGGANTEAFF.

The chain carries TRBV30 and TRBJ2-1, with TRBD1 as a possible D gene (5 bases). The CDR3 loop spans 12 amino acids. The ends were cut back, 2 bases at V and 9 bases at J, with 11 bases in the middle. The V gene's germline CDR1 is GTSNPN and CDR2 SVGIG (reference sequence). CDR3 in amino acids: CAWSRGPGEQFF. CDR3 coding DNA: TGTGCCTGGAGTAGGGGCCCGGGTGAGCAGTTCTTC.

This chain links TRBV30 with TRBJ1-2, with 7 bases identical to TRBD1. J lost 7 bases, V lost 0 bases, and 5 bases had no gene match. The V gene's germline CDR1 is GTSNPN and CDR2 SVGIG (reference sequence). The CDR3 sequence is 13 residues long. CDR3 sequence: CAWSVEGAFGYTF. The CDR3 DNA reads as TGTGCCTGGAGTGTAGAGGGGGCTTTTGGCTACACCTTC. Together with reference TRBV30 and TRBJ1-2, the CDR3 gives the full variable domain: SQTIHQWPATLVQPVGSPLSLECTVEGTSNPNLYWYRQAAGRGLQLLFYSVGIGQISSEVPQNLSASRPQDRQFILSSKKLLLSDSGFYLCAWSVEGAFGYTFGSGTRLTVV.

V gene TRBV28 combines with J gene TRBJ1-2, with D perhaps matching TRBD1 (6 bases). CDR3 length equals 14 residues. CDR1 and CDR2 from the germline V gene are MDHEN and SYDVKM. Between the trimmed V and J ends, which lost 6 bases and 7 bases, there was a span of 18 bases. The CDR3 DNA follows: TGTGCCAGCAGGCCCCCCAACAGGGTAGGTGGCTACACCTTC. Protein: CASRPPNRVGGYTF.

The V call is TRBV19, the J call TRBJ1-2, with unresolved D. Germline lookup yields CDR1 LNHDA and CDR2 SQIVND (reference sequence). The CDR3 has 13 amino acids. V was trimmed by 5 bases and J by 5 bases, leaving 12 bases between them. As DNA, the CDR3 is TGTGCCAGTAGTCCGCCTGGCCCGTATGGCTACACCTTC. This gives the protein CASSPPGPYGYTF.

V gene TRBV7-3 combines with J gene TRBJ2-5, with TRBD2 matching 9 bases. The CDR3 has 15 amino acids. After removal of 0 bases from V and 11 bases from J, the junction contained 10 bases not matched to a gene. Germline-derived CDR1 and CDR2 are SGHTA and FQGTGA. The CDR3 here is CASSLTSIAGAPQYF. CDR3 sequence (DNA): TGTGCCAGCAGCTTAACGTCGATAGCGGGGGCCCCTCAGTACTTC.

The chain employs TRBV6-6 and TRBJ1-2; tentatively, D is TRBD1 (6 bases). V was trimmed by 6 bases and J by 8 bases, leaving 10 bases between them. The CDR3 is made up of 11 amino acids. The germline V gene has CDR1 MNHNY and CDR2 SVGAGI (reference sequence). The CDR3 here is CASRQGRGYTF. The CDR3 DNA sequence: TGTGCCAGCAGACAGGGAAGAGGCTACACCTTC.

The chain uses TRBV19 and TRBJ1-3; no firm D call. V gave up 2 bases and J gave up 0 bases, with 5 bases separating them. The CDR3 is made up of 14 amino acids. Germline CDR1 LNHDA, CDR2 SQIVND (reference sequence). The CDR3 coding sequence is TGTGCCAGTAGTATAACAGACTCTGGAAACACCATATATTTT. Encoded protein: CASSITDSGNTIYF. Using reference TRBV19 and TRBJ1-3 for the parts outside the CDR3, the full variable domain is DGGITQSPKYLFRKEGQNVTLSCEQNLNHDAMYWYRQDPGQGLRLIYYSQIVNDFQKGDIAEGYSVSREKKESFPLTVTSAQKNPTAFYLCASSITDSGNTIYFGEGSWLTVV.

The chain uses TRBV6-2 or TRBV6-3 and TRBJ2-7; D might be TRBD2 (6 bases). V lost 5 bases and J lost 5, with 10 bases in between. The germline CDR1 and CDR2 sequences are MNHEY and SVGEGT. This CDR3 is 12 amino acids long. DNA for the CDR3: TGTGCCAGCAGTAGGAGGGACGACGAGCAGTACTTC. Translation gives CASSRRDDEQYF.

The chain links TRBV5-6 to TRBJ1-2; a possible D gene is TRBD1 (6 bases). CDR3 length: 14 amino acids. From germline, CDR1 is SGHDT and CDR2 YYEEEE. Trimming left V 0 bases short and J 4 bases short, with 10 bases between. The CDR3 region is CASSLAGEGYGYTF. In nucleotides, the CDR3 is TGTGCCAGCAGCTTGGCAGGGGAGGGCTATGGCTACACCTTC.

The chain joins TRBV19 to TRBJ1-1, with D uncertain. The V and J ends lost 3 bases and 5 bases respectively, with 4 bases between them. The germline V gene has CDR1 LNHDA and CDR2 SQIVND (reference sequence). The CDR3 totals 11 residues. CDR3 in amino acids: CASSMETEAFF. The DNA for the CDR3 is TGTGCCAGTAGTATGGAGACTGAAGCTTTCTTT.

This clone has only one observation. The chain is built from TRBV5-6 and TRBJ1-2; D unresolved. Germline V gene data show CDR1 as SGHDT and CDR2 as YYEEEE. CDR3 length: 13 residues. Trimming left V 6 bases short and J 6 bases short, with 15 bases between. The CDR3 sequence: CASTRLVLDGYTF. CDR3 in DNA: TGTGCCAGCACCCGACTCGTGTTAGATGGCTACACCTTC.

V usage is TRBV28 and J usage is TRBJ1-4; D perhaps matches TRBD1 (6 bases). CDR1 is MDHEN, CDR2 SYDVKM, per germline. Trimming took off 6 bases at V and 4 bases at J, with 12 bases between the two ends. This CDR3 contains 14 residues. CDR3 DNA: TGTGCCAGCAGCCCGGGACACATTAATGAAAAACTGTTTTTT. This translates into CASSPGHINEKLFF.

The V call is TRBV5-5, the J call TRBJ1-5; no clear D. Trimming took off 0 bases at V and 4 bases at J, with 11 bases between the two ends. The CDR3 has 15 amino acids. CDR1 and CDR2 (germline): SGHKS, YYEKEE (reference sequence). The CDR3 DNA reads TGTGCCAGCAGCTTGGGACAATACATGAATCAGCCCCAGCATTTT. The encoded protein is CASSLGQYMNQPQHF.

The chain couples TRBV3-1 (or the pseudogene TRBV3-2) to TRBJ2-7, with D unclear. The CDR3 has 13 residues. Germline loops: CDR1 LGHDT, CDR2 YNNKEL (reference sequence). Between the trimmed V and J ends, which lost 1 base and 3 bases, there was a span of 7 bases. The CDR3 spells CASSQVSFYEQYF. CDR3 bases: TGTGCCAGCAGCCAAGTTAGTTTCTACGAGCAGTACTTC.

The chain recombines TRBV11-2 with TRBJ2-2, with a tentative D call TRBD2 (6 bases). With 5 bases removed from V and 8 bases from J, the gap between germline ends came to 21 bases. CDR1 is SGHAT and CDR2 is FQNNGV in the germline V gene. This CDR3 region has 16 residues. CDR3 sequence reads: CASSVSSTARGGELFF. CDR3 coding DNA: TGTGCCAGCAGCGTTTCTAGCACAGCCCGGGGGGGGGAGCTGTTTTTT.

This rearrangement joins TRBV6-5 to TRBJ2-7, with 11 bases that match TRBD1. Trimming took 4 bases from V and 3 from J; bases not matched to a gene: 8. The CDR3 is made up of 16 amino acids. CDR1 is MNHEY and CDR2 is SVGAGI in the germline V gene. This CDR3 is CASSSLPGQGDYEQYF. The CDR3, as DNA: TGTGCCAGCAGTTCATTGCCGGGACAGGGGGACTACGAGCAGTACTTC.

The chain joins TRBV3-1 (or the pseudogene TRBV3-2) to TRBJ1-2, with 8 bases identical to TRBD1. Germline V gene sequence: CDR1 LGHDT, CDR2 YNNKEL (reference sequence). J was trimmed by 4 bases and V by 1 base; bases with no gene match: 2. This CDR3 region has 14 residues. CDR3 region: CASSQAQGAYGYTF. In DNA, the CDR3 is TGTGCCAGCAGCCAAGCCCAGGGGGCCTATGGCTACACCTTC.

The rearrangement joins TRBV7-3 to TRBJ2-1; the D gene is possibly TRBD1 (6 bases). Germline CDR1 and CDR2: SGHTA and FQGTGA. The CDR3 is 15 residues long. The V gene lost 5 bases and the J gene lost 4 bases, with 15 bases spanning the gap. The CDR3 DNA is TGTGCCAGCAGCCCCGGACAGCAAAGTTACAATGAGCAGTTCTTC. Translated, it gives CASSPGQQSYNEQFF.

The chain employs TRBV3-1 (or the pseudogene TRBV3-2) and TRBJ1-2, with 7 bases aligning to TRBD1. The germline V gene encodes CDR1 LGHDT and CDR2 YNNKEL (reference sequence). The CDR3 spans 16 residues. Unmatched junction bases numbered 18, after V lost 8 bases and J lost 6 bases. The chain's CDR3 is CASPEERGPWPHGYTF. The CDR3 nucleotides are TGTGCCAGCCCTGAGGAGAGGGGGCCCTGGCCCCATGGCTACACCTTC.

This clone was seen only once. The chain uses TRBV5-8 and TRBJ1-2; no reliable D call. Germline CDR1 is SGHTS and CDR2 is YDEGEE. The ends were cut back, 0 bases at V and 2 bases at J, with 5 bases in the middle. CDR3 length: 13 amino acids. The CDR3 reads CASSLAKNYGYTF. The CDR3 region has the DNA TGTGCCAGCAGCTTGGCAAAAAACTATGGCTACACCTTC.

The rearrangement joins TRBV24-1 to TRBJ2-1, with 11 nucleotides matching TRBD1. Germline V gene sequence: CDR1 KGHDR, CDR2 SFDVKD. V lost 6 bases to trimming and J lost 9 bases; unmatched junction nucleotides: 9. CDR3 size: 15 residues. The CDR3 loop is CATSLSRTGGFEQFF. The DNA of the CDR3 is TGTGCCACCAGTTTGTCCCGGACAGGGGGCTTTGAGCAGTTCTTC.

This clone was counted once. The J gene is TRBJ2-7, the V gene TRBV30; D might be TRBD1 (6 bases). Between the trimmed V and J ends, which lost 2 bases and 9 bases, there was a span of 17 bases. Germline CDR1 reads GTSNPN; CDR2 reads SVGIG (reference sequence). CDR3 size: 13 residues. The CDR3 loop reads CAWSTRDTSPQYF. The DNA of the CDR3 is TGTGCCTGGAGTACTCGGGACACCTCCCCGCAGTACTTC.

The chain links TRBV4-2 to TRBJ1-1, with a weak D call TRBD1 (6 bases). Germline V lookup: CDR1 LGHNA, CDR2 YNFKEQ. This CDR3 is 15 amino acids long. V was pared by 1 base and J by 1 base, with 10 bases between. Here the CDR3 reads CASSQGLTGNTEAFF. CDR3 nucleotides: TGTGCCAGCAGCCAAGGACTGACAGGGAACACTGAAGCTTTCTTT.

This clone was seen a single time. V is TRBV7-9 and J is TRBJ2-1, with D perhaps TRBD2 (5 bases). CDR3 length: 13 residues. Germline assignment: CDR1 SEHNR and CDR2 FQNEAQ (reference sequence). V lost 7 bases to trimming and J lost 9 bases, with 16 bases between them. The CDR3 DNA reads as TGTGCCAGCACTGAGGGCCTTATACGTGAGCAGTTCTTC. Translation: CASTEGLIREQFF.

This chain joins TRBV5-1 and TRBJ2-5, with 7 bases lining up with TRBD2. The CDR3 runs to 16 residues. The germline CDR1 and CDR2 sequences are SGHRS and YFSETQ. Trimming at V came to 0 bases and at J to 2 bases, leaving 7 bases not matched to a gene. CDR3 nucleotide sequence: TGCGCCAGCAGCTTGGTCCCTAGCGGAGTACAAGAGACCCAGTACTTC. This encodes CASSLVPSGVQETQYF.

This clone has only one observation. The V and J genes are TRBV10-1 and TRBJ2-1; possible D gene TRBD1, 5 bases. Germline-derived CDR1 and CDR2 are WNHNN and SYGVQD (reference sequence). Between the trimmed V and J ends, which lost 0 bases and 5 bases, there was a span of 14 bases. The CDR3 sequence is 16 residues long. Written as DNA, the CDR3 is TGCGCCAGCAGTGAGTCATGGGGCGAGGCCAACAATGAGCAGTTCTTC. Its translation is CASSESWGEANNEQFF.

The chain links TRBV7-3 to TRBJ1-6; TRBD1 agrees at 10 bases. Trimming took 2 bases from V and 8 from J; bases not matched to a gene: 9. Germline lookup yields CDR1 SGHTA and CDR2 FQGTGA. The CDR3 covers 17 residues. The CDR3, as DNA: TGTGCCAGCAGCTTAGGACCGGGACAGGGGACAGATTCACCCCTCCACTTT. Translating gives CASSLGPGQGTDSPLHF.

The gene calls are TRBV30 and TRBJ1-4; D gene unclear. This CDR3 is built from 16 residues. Per germline, CDR1 GTSNPN and CDR2 SVGIG (reference sequence). With 2 bases removed from V and 4 bases from J, the gap between germline ends came to 17 bases. CDR3 residues: CAWSHGFPANNEKLFF. CDR3 DNA sequence: TGTGCCTGGAGTCACGGGTTCCCAGCTAATAATGAAAAACTGTTTTTT.